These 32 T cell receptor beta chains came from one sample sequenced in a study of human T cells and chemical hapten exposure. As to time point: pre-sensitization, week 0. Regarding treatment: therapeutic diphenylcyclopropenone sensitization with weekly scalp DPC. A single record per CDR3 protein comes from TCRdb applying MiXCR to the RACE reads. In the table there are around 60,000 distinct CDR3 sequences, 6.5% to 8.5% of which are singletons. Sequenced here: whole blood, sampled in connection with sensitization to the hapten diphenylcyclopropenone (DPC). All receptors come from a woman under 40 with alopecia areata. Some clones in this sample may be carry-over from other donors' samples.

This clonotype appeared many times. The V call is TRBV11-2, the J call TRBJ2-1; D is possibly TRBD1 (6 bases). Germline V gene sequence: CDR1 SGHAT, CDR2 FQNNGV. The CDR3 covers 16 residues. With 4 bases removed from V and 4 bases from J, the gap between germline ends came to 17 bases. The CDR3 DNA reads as TGTGCCAGCAGCTCCCTAACCGGGACACATTACAATGAGCAGTTCTTC. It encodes CASSSLTGTHYNEQFF.

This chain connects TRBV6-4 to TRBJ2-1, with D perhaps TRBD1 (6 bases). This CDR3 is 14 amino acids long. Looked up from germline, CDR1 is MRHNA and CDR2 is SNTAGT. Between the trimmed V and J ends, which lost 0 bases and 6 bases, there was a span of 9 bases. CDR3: CASSDSKDSNEQFF. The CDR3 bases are TGTGCCAGCAGTGACTCGAAGGACAGCAATGAGCAGTTCTTC.

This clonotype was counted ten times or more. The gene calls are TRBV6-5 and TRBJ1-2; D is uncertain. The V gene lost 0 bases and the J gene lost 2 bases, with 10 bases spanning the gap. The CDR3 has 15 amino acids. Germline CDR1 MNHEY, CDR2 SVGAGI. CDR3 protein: CASSYSRTVNYGYTF. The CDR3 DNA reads TGTGCCAGCAGTTACTCGAGGACGGTCAACTATGGCTACACCTTC.

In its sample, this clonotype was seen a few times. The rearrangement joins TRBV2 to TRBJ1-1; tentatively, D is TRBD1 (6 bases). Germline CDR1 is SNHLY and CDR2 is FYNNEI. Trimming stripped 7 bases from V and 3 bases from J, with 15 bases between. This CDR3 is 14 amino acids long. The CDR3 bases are TGTGCCAGCAAACGGGGGGGCAGGGACACTGAAGCTTTCTTT. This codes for CASKRGGRDTEAFF.

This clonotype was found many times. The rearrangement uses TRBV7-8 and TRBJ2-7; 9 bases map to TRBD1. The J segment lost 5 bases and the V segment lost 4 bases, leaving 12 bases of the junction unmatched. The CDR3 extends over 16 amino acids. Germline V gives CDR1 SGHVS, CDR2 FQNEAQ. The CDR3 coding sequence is TGTGCCAGCAGCTCCAAGGGACAGGGTGTATCGAACGAGCAGTACTTC. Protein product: CASSSKGQGVSNEQYF.

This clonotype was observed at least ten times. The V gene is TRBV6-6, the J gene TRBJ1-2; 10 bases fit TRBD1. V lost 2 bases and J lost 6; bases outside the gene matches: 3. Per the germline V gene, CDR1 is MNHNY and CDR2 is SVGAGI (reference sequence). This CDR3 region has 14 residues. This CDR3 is CASSYADRGDGYTF. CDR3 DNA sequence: TGTGCCAGCAGTTACGCGGACAGGGGGGATGGCTACACCTTC.

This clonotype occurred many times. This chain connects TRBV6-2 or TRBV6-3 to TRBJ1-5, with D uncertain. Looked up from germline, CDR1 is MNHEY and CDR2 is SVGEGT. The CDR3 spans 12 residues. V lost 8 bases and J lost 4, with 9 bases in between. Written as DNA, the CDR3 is TGTGCCAGCGTCGGGGAAAATCAGCCCCAGCATTTT. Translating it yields CASVGENQPQHF.

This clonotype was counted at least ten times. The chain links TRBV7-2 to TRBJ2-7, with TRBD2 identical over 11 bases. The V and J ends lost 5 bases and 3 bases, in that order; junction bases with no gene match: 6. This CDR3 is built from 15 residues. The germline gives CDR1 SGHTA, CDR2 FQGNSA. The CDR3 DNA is TGTGCCAGCAGCGTGACTAGCGGGGTGGGCTACGAGCAGTACTTC. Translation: CASSVTSGVGYEQYF.

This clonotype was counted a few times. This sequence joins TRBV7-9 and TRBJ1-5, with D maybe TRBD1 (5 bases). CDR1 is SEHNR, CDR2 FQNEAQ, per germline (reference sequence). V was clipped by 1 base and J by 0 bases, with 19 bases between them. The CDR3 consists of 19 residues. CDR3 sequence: CASSLVYGPGRNSNQPQHF. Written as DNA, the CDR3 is TGTGCCAGCAGCTTAGTGTACGGGCCAGGGCGGAATAGCAATCAGCCCCAGCATTTT.

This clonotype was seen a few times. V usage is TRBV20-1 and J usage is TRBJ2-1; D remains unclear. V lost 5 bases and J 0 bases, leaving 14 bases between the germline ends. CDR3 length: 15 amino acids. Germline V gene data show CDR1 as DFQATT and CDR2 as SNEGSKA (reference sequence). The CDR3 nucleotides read TGCAGTGCTGCCCTGACCCAGAGCTCCTACAATGAGCAGTTCTTC. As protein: CSAALTQSSYNEQFF.

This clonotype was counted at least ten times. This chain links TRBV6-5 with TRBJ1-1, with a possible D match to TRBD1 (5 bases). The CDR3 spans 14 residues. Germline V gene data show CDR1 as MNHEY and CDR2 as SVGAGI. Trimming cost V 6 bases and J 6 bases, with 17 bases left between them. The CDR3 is CASSHGIGEAEAFF. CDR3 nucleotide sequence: TGTGCCAGCAGCCACGGGATAGGGGAGGCTGAAGCTTTCTTT.

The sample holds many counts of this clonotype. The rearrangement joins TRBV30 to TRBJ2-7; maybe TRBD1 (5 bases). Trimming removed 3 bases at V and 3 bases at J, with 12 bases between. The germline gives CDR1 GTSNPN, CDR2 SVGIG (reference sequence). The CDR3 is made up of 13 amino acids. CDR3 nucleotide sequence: TGTGCCTGGAGCCAAGACAGCAACTACGAGCAGTACTTC. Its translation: CAWSQDSNYEQYF.

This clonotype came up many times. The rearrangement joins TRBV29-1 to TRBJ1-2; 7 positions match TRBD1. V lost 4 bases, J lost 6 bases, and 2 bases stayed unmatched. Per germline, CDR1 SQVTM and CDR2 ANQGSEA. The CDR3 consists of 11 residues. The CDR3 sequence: CSVAQGNGYTF. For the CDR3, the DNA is TGCAGCGTTGCACAGGGGAATGGCTACACCTTC.

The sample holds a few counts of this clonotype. For the CDR3, the DNA is TGTGCCAGCAGTGAAAGTCCAGGGAGTACTGAAGCTTTCTTT. Protein product: CASSESPGSTEAFF. The chain uses TRBV6-1 and TRBJ1-1, with a tentative D call TRBD1 (5 bases). V was cut by 2 bases and J by 5 bases, with 12 bases left in between. This CDR3 comprises 14 residues. The germline V gene has CDR1 MNHNS and CDR2 SASEGT.

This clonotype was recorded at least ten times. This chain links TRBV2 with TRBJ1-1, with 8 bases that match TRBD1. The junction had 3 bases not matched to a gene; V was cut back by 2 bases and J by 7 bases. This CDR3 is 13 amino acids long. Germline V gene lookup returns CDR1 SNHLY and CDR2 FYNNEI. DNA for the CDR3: TGTGCCAGCAGTGAATTACAGGGGGATGAAGCTTTCTTT. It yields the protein CASSELQGDEAFF. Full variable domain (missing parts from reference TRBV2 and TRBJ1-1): EPEVTQTPSHQVTQMGQEVILRCVPISNHLYFYWYRQILGQKVEFLVSFYNNEISEKSEIFDDQFSVERPDGSNFTLKIRSTKLEDSAMYFCASSELQGDEAFFGQGTRLTVV.

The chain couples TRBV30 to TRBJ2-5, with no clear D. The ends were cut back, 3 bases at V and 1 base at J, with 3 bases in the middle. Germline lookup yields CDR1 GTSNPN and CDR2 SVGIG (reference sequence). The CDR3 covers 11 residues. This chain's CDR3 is CAWRSQETQYF. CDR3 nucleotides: TGTGCCTGGAGGAGCCAAGAGACCCAGTACTTC.

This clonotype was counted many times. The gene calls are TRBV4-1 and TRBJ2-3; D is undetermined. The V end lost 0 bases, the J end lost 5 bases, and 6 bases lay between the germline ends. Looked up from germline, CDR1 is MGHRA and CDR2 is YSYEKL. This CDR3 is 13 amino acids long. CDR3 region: CASSQEGGDTQYF. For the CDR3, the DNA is TGCGCCAGCAGCCAAGAAGGCGGAGATACGCAGTATTTT.

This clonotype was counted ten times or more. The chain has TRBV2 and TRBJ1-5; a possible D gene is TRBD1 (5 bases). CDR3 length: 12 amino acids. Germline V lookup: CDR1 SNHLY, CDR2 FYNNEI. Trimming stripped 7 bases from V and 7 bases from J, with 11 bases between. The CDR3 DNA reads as TGTGCCAGCACTGGCGGGGCGCAGCCCCAGCATTTT. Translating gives CASTGGAQPQHF.

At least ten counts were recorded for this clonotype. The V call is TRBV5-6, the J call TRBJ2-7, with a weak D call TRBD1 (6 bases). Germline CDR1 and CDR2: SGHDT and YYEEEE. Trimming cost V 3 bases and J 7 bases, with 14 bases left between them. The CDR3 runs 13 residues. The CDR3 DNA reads TGTGCCAGCAGCTATAACACAGGGAGAGAGCAGTACTTC. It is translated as CASSYNTGREQYF. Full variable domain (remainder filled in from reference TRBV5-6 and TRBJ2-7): DAGVTQSPTHLIKTRGQQVTLRCSPKSGHDTVSWYQQALGQGPQFIFQYYEEEERQRGNFPDRFSGHQFPNYSSELNVNALLLGDSALYLCASSYNTGREQYFGPGTRLTVT.

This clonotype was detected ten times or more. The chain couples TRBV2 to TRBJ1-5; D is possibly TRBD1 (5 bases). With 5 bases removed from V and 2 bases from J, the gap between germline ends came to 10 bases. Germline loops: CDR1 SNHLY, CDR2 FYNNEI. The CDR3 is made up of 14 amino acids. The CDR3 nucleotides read TGTGCCAGCAGTCCAGGGAGGGGCAATCAGCCCCAGCATTTT. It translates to CASSPGRGNQPQHF.

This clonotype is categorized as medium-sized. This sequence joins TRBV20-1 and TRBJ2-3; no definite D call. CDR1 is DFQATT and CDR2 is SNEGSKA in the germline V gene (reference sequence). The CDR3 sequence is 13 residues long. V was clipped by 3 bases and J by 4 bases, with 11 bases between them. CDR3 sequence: CSARPRGADTQYF. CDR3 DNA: TGCAGTGCTAGGCCCCGAGGTGCAGATACGCAGTATTTT.

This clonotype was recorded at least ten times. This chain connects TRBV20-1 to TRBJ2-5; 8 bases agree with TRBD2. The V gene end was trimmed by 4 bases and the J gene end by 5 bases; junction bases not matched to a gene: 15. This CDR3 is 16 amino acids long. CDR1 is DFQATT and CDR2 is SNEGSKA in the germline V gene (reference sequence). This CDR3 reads CSANIGRGGPRETQYF. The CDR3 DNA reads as TGCAGTGCTAATATCGGGAGGGGGGGGCCCCGGGAGACCCAGTACTTC.

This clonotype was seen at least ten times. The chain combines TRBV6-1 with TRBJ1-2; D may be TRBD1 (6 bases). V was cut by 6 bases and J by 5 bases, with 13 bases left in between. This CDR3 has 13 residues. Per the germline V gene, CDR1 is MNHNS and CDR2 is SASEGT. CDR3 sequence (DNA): TGTGCCAGCAGACACAGGGACCTATATGGCTACACCTTC. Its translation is CASRHRDLYGYTF.

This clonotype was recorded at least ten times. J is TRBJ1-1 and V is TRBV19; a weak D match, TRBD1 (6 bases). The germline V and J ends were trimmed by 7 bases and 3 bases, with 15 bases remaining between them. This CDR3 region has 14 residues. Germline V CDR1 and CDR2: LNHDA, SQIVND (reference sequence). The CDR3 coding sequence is TGTGCCAGTAATACACAGGGCAGGGACACTGAAGCTTTCTTT. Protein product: CASNTQGRDTEAFF.

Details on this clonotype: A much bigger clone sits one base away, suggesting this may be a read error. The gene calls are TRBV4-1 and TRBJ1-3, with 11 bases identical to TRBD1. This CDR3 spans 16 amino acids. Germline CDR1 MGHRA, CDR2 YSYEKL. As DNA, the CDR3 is TGCGCCAGCAGCCAAGCTCTCGGGACAGGGGGATACACCGTATATTTT. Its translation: CASSQALGTGGYTVYF.

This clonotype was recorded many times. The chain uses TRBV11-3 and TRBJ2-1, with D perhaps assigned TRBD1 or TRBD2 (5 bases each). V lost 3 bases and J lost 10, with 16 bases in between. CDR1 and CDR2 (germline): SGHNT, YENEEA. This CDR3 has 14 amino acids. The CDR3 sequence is CASSFSRDHTEQFF. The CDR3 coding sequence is TGTGCCAGCAGCTTTTCCAGGGACCATACAGAGCAGTTCTTC.

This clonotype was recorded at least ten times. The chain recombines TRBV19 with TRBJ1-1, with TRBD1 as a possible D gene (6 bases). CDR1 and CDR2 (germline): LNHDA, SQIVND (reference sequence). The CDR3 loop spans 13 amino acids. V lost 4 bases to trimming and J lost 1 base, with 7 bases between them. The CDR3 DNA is TGTGCCAGTAGTAGCAGGGGGAACACTGAAGCTTTCTTT. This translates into CASSSRGNTEAFF.

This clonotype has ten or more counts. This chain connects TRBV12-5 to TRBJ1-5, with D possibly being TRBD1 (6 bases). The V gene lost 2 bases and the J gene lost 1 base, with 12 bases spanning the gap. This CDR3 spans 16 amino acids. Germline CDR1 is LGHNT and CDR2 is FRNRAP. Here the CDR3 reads CASGLLRGVSNQPQHF. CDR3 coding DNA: TGTGCTAGTGGTTTGCTCAGGGGAGTGAGCAATCAGCCCCAGCATTTT.

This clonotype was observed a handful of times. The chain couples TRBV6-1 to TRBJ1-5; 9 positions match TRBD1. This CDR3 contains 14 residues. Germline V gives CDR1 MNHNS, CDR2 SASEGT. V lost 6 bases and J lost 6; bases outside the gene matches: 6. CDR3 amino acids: CASREQGAIQPQHF. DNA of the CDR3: TGTGCCAGCAGAGAACAGGGGGCTATTCAGCCCCAGCATTTT.

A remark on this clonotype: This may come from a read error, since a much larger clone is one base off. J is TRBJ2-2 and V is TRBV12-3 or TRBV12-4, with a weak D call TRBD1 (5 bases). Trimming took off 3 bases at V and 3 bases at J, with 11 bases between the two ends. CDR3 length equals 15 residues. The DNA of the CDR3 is TGTGCCAGCAGTTTGGACAAGGTGTACACCGGGGAGCTGTTTTTT. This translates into CASSLDKVYTGELFF.

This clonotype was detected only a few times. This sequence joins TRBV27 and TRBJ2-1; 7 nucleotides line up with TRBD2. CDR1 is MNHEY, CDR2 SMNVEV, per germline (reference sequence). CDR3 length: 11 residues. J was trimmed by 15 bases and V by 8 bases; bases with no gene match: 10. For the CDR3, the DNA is TGTGCCAGCGGAGGGCGGGGGTCCCTGTTCTTC. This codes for CASGGRGSLFF.

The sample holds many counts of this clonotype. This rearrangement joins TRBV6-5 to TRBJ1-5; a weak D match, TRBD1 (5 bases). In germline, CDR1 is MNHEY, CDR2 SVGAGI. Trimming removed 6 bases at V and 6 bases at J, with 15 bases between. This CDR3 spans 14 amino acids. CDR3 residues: CASSTGTRGQPQHF. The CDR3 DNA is TGTGCCAGCAGCACCGGGACCCGGGGTCAGCCCCAGCATTTT.